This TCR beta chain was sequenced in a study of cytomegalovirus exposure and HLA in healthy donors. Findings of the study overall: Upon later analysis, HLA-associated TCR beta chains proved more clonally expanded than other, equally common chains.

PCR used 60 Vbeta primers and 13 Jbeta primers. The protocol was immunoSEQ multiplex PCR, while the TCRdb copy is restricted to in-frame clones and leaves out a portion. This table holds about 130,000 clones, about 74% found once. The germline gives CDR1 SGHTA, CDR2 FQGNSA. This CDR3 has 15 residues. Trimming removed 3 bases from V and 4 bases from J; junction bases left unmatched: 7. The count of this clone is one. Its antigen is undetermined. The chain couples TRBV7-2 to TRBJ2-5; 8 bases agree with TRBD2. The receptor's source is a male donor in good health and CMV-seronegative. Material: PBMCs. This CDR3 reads CASSFGLAGAETQYF. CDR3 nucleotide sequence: TGTGCCAGCAGCTTCGGACTAGCTGGCGCAGAGACCCAGTACTTC. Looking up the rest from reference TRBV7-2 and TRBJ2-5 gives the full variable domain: GAGVSQSPSNKVTEKGKDVELRCDPISGHTALYWYRQSLGQGLEFLIYFQGNSAPDKSGLPSDRFSAERTGGSVSTLTIQRTQQEDSAVYLCASSFGLAGAETQYFGPGTRLLVL.